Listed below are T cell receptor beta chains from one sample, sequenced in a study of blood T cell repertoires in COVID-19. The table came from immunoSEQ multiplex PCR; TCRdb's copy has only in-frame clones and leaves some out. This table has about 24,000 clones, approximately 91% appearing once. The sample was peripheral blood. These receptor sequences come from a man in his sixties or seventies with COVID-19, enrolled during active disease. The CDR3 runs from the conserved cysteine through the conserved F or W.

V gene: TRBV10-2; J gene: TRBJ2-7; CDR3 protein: CASRDNPYEQYF
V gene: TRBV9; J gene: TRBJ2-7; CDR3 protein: CASSVDTRAPYEQYF
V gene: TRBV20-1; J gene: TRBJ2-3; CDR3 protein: CSASIPQGGGTDTQYF
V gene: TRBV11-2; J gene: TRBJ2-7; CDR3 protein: CASSPMTGTYEQYF
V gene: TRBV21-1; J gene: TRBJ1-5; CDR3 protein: CASSSRGGAQHF
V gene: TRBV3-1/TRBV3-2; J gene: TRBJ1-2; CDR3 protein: CASSPGQSLGGYTF
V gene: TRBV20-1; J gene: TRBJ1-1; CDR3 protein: CSPTGATEAFF
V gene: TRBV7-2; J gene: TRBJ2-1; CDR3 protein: CASSLMGLAQNEQFF
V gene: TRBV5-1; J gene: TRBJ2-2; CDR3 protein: CASSLGQSNTGELFF
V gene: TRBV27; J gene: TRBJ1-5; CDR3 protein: CASSPRGPNQPQHF
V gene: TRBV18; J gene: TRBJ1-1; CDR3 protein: CASSPLSGAHGNTEAFF
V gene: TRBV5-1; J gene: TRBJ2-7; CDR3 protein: CASSLTLTSSYEQYF
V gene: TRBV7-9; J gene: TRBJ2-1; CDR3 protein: CASSPGSLEQFF
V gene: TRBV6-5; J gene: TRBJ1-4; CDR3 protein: CASGANSRKLFF
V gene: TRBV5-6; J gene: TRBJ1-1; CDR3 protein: CASSLAGQTHEAFF
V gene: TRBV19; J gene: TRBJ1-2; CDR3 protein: CASSPGIHGYTF
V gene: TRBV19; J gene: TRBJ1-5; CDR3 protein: CASSLRGDQPQHF
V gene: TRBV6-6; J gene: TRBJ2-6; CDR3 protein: CASTSGNRVTF
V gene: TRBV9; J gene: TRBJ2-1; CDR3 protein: CASRHRHNSSYNEQFF